These 30 T cell receptor beta chains share one sample of origin, sequenced in a study of cytomegalovirus exposure and HLA in healthy donors. It was with 60 Vbeta and 13 Jbeta primers that the PCR ran. Assay: immunoSEQ multiplex PCR; the TCRdb copy retains only in-frame clones and omits some. The sample has about 200,000 clones, more than 85% seen once. Material: PBMCs. These receptors were obtained from a woman between 18 and 30 years old in good health and CMV-seronegative.

This chain links TRBV7-6 with TRBJ1-2; 8 bases agree with TRBD1. Germline V gene lookup returns CDR1 SGHVS and CDR2 FNYEAQ. The CDR3 covers 15 residues. J lost 8 bases, V lost 0 bases, and 8 bases had no gene match. This chain's CDR3 is CASSLAEGQAGGYTF. CDR3 DNA sequence: TGTGCCAGCAGCTTAGCGGAGGGACAGGCGGGAGGCTACACCTTC. Complete variable domain (other parts from reference TRBV7-6 and TRBJ1-2): GAGVSQSPRYKVTKRGQDVALRCDPISGHVSLYWYRQALGQGPEFLTYFNYEAQQDKSGLPNDRFSAERPEGSISTLTIQRTEQRDSAMYRCASSLAEGQAGGYTFGSGTRLTVV.

The chain is built from TRBV30 and TRBJ2-1; D is possibly TRBD2 (5 bases). CDR1 and CDR2 from the germline V gene are GTSNPN and SVGIG (reference sequence). The CDR3 extends over 16 amino acids. Trimming took off 2 bases at V and 0 bases at J, with 14 bases between the two ends. CDR3 coding DNA: TGTGCCTGGAGTTTCCGGGCACGGGGCTCCTACAATGAGCAGTTCTTC. Residues: CAWSFRARGSYNEQFF. The full variable domain, in which reference TRBV30 and TRBJ2-1 provide the parts outside the CDR3, is SQTIHQWPATLVQPVGSPLSLECTVEGTSNPNLYWYRQAAGRGLQLLFYSVGIGQISSEVPQNLSASRPQDRQFILSSKKLLLSDSGFYLCAWSFRARGSYNEQFFGPGTRLTVL.

The J gene is TRBJ2-3, the V gene TRBV5-1; 9 bases line up with TRBD2. After removal of 4 bases from V and 5 bases from J, the junction contained 11 bases not matched to a gene. Germline V gene data show CDR1 as SGHRS and CDR2 as YFSETQ. This CDR3 has 16 amino acids. The CDR3 region has the DNA TGCGCCAGCAGCCCACGCGGCGGGGGGGTTAGAGATACGCAGTATTTT. Amino acids: CASSPRGGGVRDTQYF.

Only a few counts were recorded for this clone. The gene calls are TRBV2 and TRBJ1-5, with TRBD1 as a possible D gene (6 bases). Trimming shortened V by 7 bases and J by 5 bases, and 12 bases separated the two germline ends. The CDR3 has 13 amino acids. Germline assignment: CDR1 SNHLY and CDR2 FYNNEI. The CDR3 DNA reads as TGTGCCAGCAAACAGGACAGTTATCAGCCCCAGCATTTT. Translated: CASKQDSYQPQHF.

This chain links TRBV11-3 with TRBJ2-1; 7 bases are a match to TRBD1. V was clipped by 3 bases and J by 8 bases; unmatched bases: 1. The germline CDR1 and CDR2 sequences are SGHNT and YENEEA. This CDR3 comprises 12 residues. The CDR3 bases are TGTGCCAGCAGCTTTCAGGGGGATGAGCAGTTCTTC. It is translated as CASSFQGDEQFF.

This chain uses TRBV5-4 with TRBJ1-2; 8 nucleotides match TRBD1. Looked up from germline, CDR1 is SGHNT and CDR2 is YYREEE (reference sequence). The length of the CDR3 is 16 residues. Trimming took 4 bases from V and 3 from J; bases not matched to a gene: 11. The CDR3 nucleotides are TGTGCCAGCAGCCCCGCTGGACAGGGTGTTGACTATGGCTACACCTTC. Translated: CASSPAGQGVDYGYTF. Full variable domain (rest looked up from reference TRBV5-4 and TRBJ1-2): ETGVTQSPTHLIKTRGQQVTLRCSSQSGHNTVSWYQQALGQGPQFIFQYYREEENGRGNFPPRFSGLQFPNYSSELNVNALELDDSALYLCASSPAGQGVDYGYTFGSGTRLTVV.

This clone was recorded once. The chain has TRBV7-2 and TRBJ2-7, with D tentatively TRBD2 (6 bases). This CDR3 spans 13 amino acids. From germline, CDR1 is SGHTA and CDR2 FQGNSA. Trimming removed 4 bases at V and 4 bases at J, with 11 bases between. This CDR3 reads CASSSRAGYEQYF. In DNA form, the CDR3 reads TGTGCCAGCAGCTCAAGAGCGGGTTACGAGCAGTACTTC.

CDR3 sequence: CASSPKRIGVAGGYNEQFF. Here the CDR3 DNA reads TGTGCCAGCAGCCCAAAGCGGATTGGGGTAGCGGGGGGCTACAATGAGCAGTTCTTC. The chain links TRBV7-8 to TRBJ2-1, with 10 bases fitting TRBD2. Germline V gene sequence: CDR1 SGHVS, CDR2 FQNEAQ. This CDR3 contains 19 residues. With 5 bases clipped from V and 3 bases from J, the junction kept 16 bases outside the gene matches.

V usage is TRBV13 and J usage is TRBJ2-1; 8 positions match TRBD2. This CDR3 is built from 17 residues. The germline V gene encodes CDR1 PRHDT and CDR2 FYEKMQ (reference sequence). V was clipped by 3 bases and J by 2 bases; unmatched bases: 9. The CDR3 DNA reads TGTGCCAGCAGCTTCGGGGGGGGCCTAATACCCTACAATGAGCAGTTCTTC. It translates to CASSFGGGLIPYNEQFF.

This sequence joins TRBV5-1 and TRBJ2-7; 14 bases match TRBD2. After removal of 0 bases from V and 2 bases from J, the junction contained 4 bases not matched to a gene. Germline loops: CDR1 SGHRS, CDR2 YFSETQ. CDR3 size: 17 residues. The CDR3 region is CASSLAGLAGVTYEQYF. CDR3 bases: TGCGCCAGCAGCTTGGCGGGACTAGCGGGAGTTACCTACGAGCAGTACTTC.

This chain connects TRBV7-2 to TRBJ1-1; D unresolved. The V gene lost 3 bases and the J gene lost 10 bases, with 12 bases spanning the gap. Germline CDR1 and CDR2: SGHTA and FQGNSA. This CDR3 comprises 12 residues. This CDR3 is CASSFITEGAFF. The CDR3, as DNA: TGTGCCAGCAGCTTTATAACGGAGGGAGCTTTCTTT. Based on the CDR3 plus reference TRBV7-2 and TRBJ1-1, the full variable domain is GAGVSQSPSNKVTEKGKDVELRCDPISGHTALYWYRQSLGQGLEFLIYFQGNSAPDKSGLPSDRFSAERTGGSVSTLTIQRTQQEDSAVYLCASSFITEGAFFGQGTRLTVV.

This clone was seen just once. The chain uses TRBV28 and TRBJ2-5, with 9 bases matching TRBD1. CDR3 length equals 15 residues. The J segment lost 6 bases and the V segment lost 6 bases, leaving 11 bases of the junction unmatched. Germline values: CDR1 MDHEN, CDR2 SYDVKM. The CDR3 sequence is CASRGTGTGRQTQYF. CDR3 DNA: TGTGCCAGCAGGGGGACTGGGACAGGGAGACAGACCCAGTACTTC.

Only one count was recorded for this clone. The chain employs TRBV11-3 and TRBJ2-1; 7 nucleotides align to TRBD2. V dropped 3 bases and J dropped 4; count of bases not matched to a gene: 6. CDR1 and CDR2 from the germline V gene are SGHNT and YENEEA. The CDR3 extends over 15 amino acids. Here the CDR3 DNA reads TGTGCCAGCAGCTTCCTAGCGGAGTCTTACAATGAGCAGTTCTTC. This codes for CASSFLAESYNEQFF.

The chain joins TRBV11-2 to TRBJ2-5, with D perhaps matching TRBD1 (5 bases). Trimming pared 2 bases from V and 3 bases from J, leaving 7 bases between. In germline, CDR1 is SGHAT, CDR2 FQNNGV. This CDR3 comprises 13 residues. The CDR3 is CASSLRQKETQYF. The CDR3 DNA follows: TGTGCCAGCAGCTTAAGACAGAAAGAGACCCAGTACTTC.

This clone was observed a single time. The chain recombines TRBV18 with TRBJ2-1; D is possibly TRBD2 (6 bases). The CDR3 extends over 13 amino acids. Trimming pared 3 bases from V and 8 bases from J, leaving 11 bases between. Germline V gives CDR1 KGHSH, CDR2 LQKENI. In nucleotides, the CDR3 is TGTGCCAGCTCACCCCGACTAGATGATGAGCAGTTCTTC. Protein product: CASSPRLDDEQFF.

This chain joins TRBV9 and TRBJ2-2, with 7 bases fitting TRBD2. V lost 4 bases and J lost 2; bases outside the gene matches: 5. Germline V gives CDR1 SGDLS, CDR2 YYNGEE. The CDR3 has 15 residues. CDR3 sequence (DNA): TGTGCCAGCAGCACAAGCGGGACTAACACCGGGGAGCTGTTTTTT. Translation gives CASSTSGTNTGELFF.

The V gene is TRBV5-1, the J gene TRBJ1-1, with 8 bases fitting TRBD1. The length of the CDR3 is 16 residues. The J segment lost 0 bases and the V segment lost 5 bases, leaving 9 bases of the junction unmatched. In germline, CDR1 is SGHRS, CDR2 YFSETQ. In DNA form, the CDR3 reads TGCGCCAGCAGGACTCCAGGGGGCTCCCTGAACACTGAAGCTTTCTTT. It codes for CASRTPGGSLNTEAFF.

CDR3 sequence: CAISEPGQRTPLHF. The DNA of the CDR3 is TGTGCCATCAGTGAACCGGGACAGCGGACACCCCTCCACTTT. The rearrangement uses TRBV10-3 and TRBJ1-6, with 7 bases aligning to TRBD1. CDR3 length: 14 amino acids. V lost 3 bases, J lost 11 bases, and 7 bases stayed unmatched. CDR1 is ENHRY, CDR2 SYGVKD, per germline.

This chain connects TRBV7-2 to TRBJ2-7, with TRBD2 matching 11 bases. After removal of 5 bases from V and 0 bases from J, the junction contained 6 bases not matched to a gene. The germline V gene encodes CDR1 SGHTA and CDR2 FQGNSA. This CDR3 spans 16 amino acids. In nucleotides, the CDR3 is TGTGCCAGCAGCCCCAATAGCGGGGGGGCCTCCTACGAGCAGTACTTC. This sequence encodes CASSPNSGGASYEQYF.

The chain carries TRBV5-4 and TRBJ2-2, with D possibly being TRBD2 (6 bases). The CDR3 is made up of 12 amino acids. Between the trimmed V and J ends, which lost 6 bases and 7 bases, there was a span of 10 bases. Germline V gene lookup returns CDR1 SGHNT and CDR2 YYREEE (reference sequence). The CDR3 protein is CASTLGGGELFF. DNA for the CDR3: TGTGCCAGCACCCTGGGGGGCGGGGAGCTGTTTTTT. The whole variable domain, filled in from reference TRBV5-4 and TRBJ2-2, reads ETGVTQSPTHLIKTRGQQVTLRCSSQSGHNTVSWYQQALGQGPQFIFQYYREEENGRGNFPPRFSGLQFPNYSSELNVNALELDDSALYLCASTLGGGELFFGEGSRLTVL.

The chain employs TRBV27 and TRBJ1-5; 12 bases are shared with TRBD1. Germline V gene sequence: CDR1 MNHEY, CDR2 SMNVEV (reference sequence). This CDR3 is 16 amino acids long. V lost 5 bases and J lost 3; bases outside the gene matches: 5. The CDR3 loop is CASSPGTGGANQPQHF. CDR3 sequence (DNA): TGTGCCAGCAGTCCGGGGACAGGGGGCGCCAATCAGCCCCAGCATTTT.

This chain uses TRBV7-6 with TRBJ2-1; 9 positions match TRBD1. J lost 0 bases, V lost 4 bases, and 4 bases had no gene match. The CDR3 is 16 amino acids. Germline V gene lookup returns CDR1 SGHVS and CDR2 FNYEAQ. The CDR3 spells CASSWDRASSYNEQFF. CDR3 DNA sequence: TGTGCCAGCAGCTGGGACAGGGCGAGCTCCTACAATGAGCAGTTCTTC. The full variable domain, with the rest looked up from reference TRBV7-6 and TRBJ2-1, is GAGVSQSPRYKVTKRGQDVALRCDPISGHVSLYWYRQALGQGPEFLTYFNYEAQQDKSGLPNDRFSAERPEGSISTLTIQRTEQRDSAMYRCASSWDRASSYNEQFFGPGTRLTVL.

V and J are TRBV9 and TRBJ1-5; D uncertain. The length of the CDR3 is 13 residues. Germline CDR1 is SGDLS and CDR2 is YYNGEE. V lost 0 bases to trimming and J lost 3 bases, with 4 bases between them. CDR3 protein: CASSVDNNQPQHF. CDR3 coding DNA: TGTGCCAGCAGCGTAGACAACAATCAGCCCCAGCATTTT.

The genes are TRBV5-1 and TRBJ2-5; 8 nucleotides line up with TRBD1. The germline V gene encodes CDR1 SGHRS and CDR2 YFSETQ. The CDR3 has 16 amino acids. V was pared by 2 bases and J by 5 bases, with 11 bases of the junction left unmatched. The CDR3 region has the DNA TGCGCCAGCAGCTTCGACGGACAGGGTGGGCGTGAGACCCAGTACTTC. Its translation: CASSFDGQGGRETQYF. The variable domain in full, completed from reference TRBV5-1 and TRBJ2-5, reads KAGVTQTPRYLIKTRGQQVTLSCSPISGHRSVSWYQQTPGQGLQFLFEYFSETQRNKGNFPGRFSGRQFSNSRSEMNVSTLELGDSALYLCASSFDGQGGRETQYFGPGTRLLVL.

The chain employs TRBV4-3 and TRBJ1-4; 11 bases map to TRBD1. CDR1 is LGHNA, CDR2 YSLEER, per germline. The length of the CDR3 is 16 residues. Trimming took 4 bases from V and 5 from J; bases not matched to a gene: 6. CDR3 coding DNA: TGCGCCAGCAGCCCATCTTGGGACAGGGGGAATGAAAAACTGTTTTTT. It specifies CASSPSWDRGNEKLFF.

The chain employs TRBV6-1 and TRBJ2-7, with 7 bases matching TRBD1. With 6 bases clipped from V and 1 base from J, the junction kept 6 bases outside the gene matches. Germline values: CDR1 MNHNS, CDR2 SASEGT. This CDR3 spans 14 amino acids. The chain's CDR3 is CASSPDRDSYEQYF. The CDR3 bases are TGTGCCAGCAGCCCCGACAGGGATTCCTACGAGCAGTACTTC.

The chain employs TRBV27 and TRBJ2-1; tentative D call: TRBD2 (6 bases). The germline V and J ends were trimmed by 4 bases and 8 bases, with 15 bases remaining between them. The CDR3 extends over 14 amino acids. Germline loops: CDR1 MNHEY, CDR2 SMNVEV (reference sequence). The DNA of the CDR3 is TGTGCCAGCAGTTCGGGCGGGATCGCACATGAGCAGTTCTTC. Amino acids: CASSSGGIAHEQFF.

This clone was detected only a few times. The chain is built from TRBV6-1 and TRBJ2-2; D may be TRBD1 (6 bases). The CDR3 has 16 amino acids. V was clipped by 2 bases and J by 4 bases, with 14 bases between them. Per germline, CDR1 MNHNS and CDR2 SASEGT. CDR3 protein: CASSEMVGAGTGELFF. In DNA, the CDR3 is TGTGCCAGCAGTGAAATGGTGGGGGCAGGCACCGGGGAGCTGTTTTTT.

The chain employs TRBV4-1 and TRBJ2-3; 10 bases line up with TRBD2. CDR1 MGHRA and CDR2 YSYEKL come from the germline V gene. The CDR3 contains 18 residues. Trimming at V came to 4 bases and at J to 0 bases, leaving 10 bases not matched to a gene. In DNA form, the CDR3 reads TGCGCCAGCAGCCTGCCTAGCGGGGGTGGAGGTAGCACAGATACGCAGTATTTT. Protein: CASSLPSGGGGSTDTQYF.

CDR3 residues: CASSQLYGYTF. The CDR3 nucleotides are TGTGCCAGCAGCCAACTTTATGGCTACACCTTC. This chain joins TRBV14 and TRBJ1-2; D not resolved. The CDR3 has 11 amino acids. Trimming left V 2 bases short and J 5 bases short, with 3 bases between. The germline V gene encodes CDR1 SGHDN and CDR2 FVKESK.